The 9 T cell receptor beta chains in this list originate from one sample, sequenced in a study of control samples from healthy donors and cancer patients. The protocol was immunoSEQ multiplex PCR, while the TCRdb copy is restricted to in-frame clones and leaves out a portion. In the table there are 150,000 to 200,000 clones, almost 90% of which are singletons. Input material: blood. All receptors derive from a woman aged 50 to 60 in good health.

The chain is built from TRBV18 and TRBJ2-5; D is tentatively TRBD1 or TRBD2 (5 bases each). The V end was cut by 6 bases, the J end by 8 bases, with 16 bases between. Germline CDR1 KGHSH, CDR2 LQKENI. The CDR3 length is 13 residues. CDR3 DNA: TGTGCCAGCTCGCGCGGACGGGACGGCACCCAGTACTTC. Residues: CASSRGRDGTQYF. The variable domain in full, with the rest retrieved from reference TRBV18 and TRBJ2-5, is NAGVMQNPRHLVRRRGQEARLRCSPMKGHSHVYWYRQLPEEGLKFMVYLQKENIIDESGMPKERFSAEFPKEGPSILRIQQVVRGDSAAYFCASSRGRDGTQYFGPGTRLLVL.

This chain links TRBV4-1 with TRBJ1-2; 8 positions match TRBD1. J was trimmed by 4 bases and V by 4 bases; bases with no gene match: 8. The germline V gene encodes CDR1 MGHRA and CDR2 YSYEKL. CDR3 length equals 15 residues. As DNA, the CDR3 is TGCGCCAGCAGCCCCGGGACAGGCGACTTCTATGGCTACACCTTC. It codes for CASSPGTGDFYGYTF.

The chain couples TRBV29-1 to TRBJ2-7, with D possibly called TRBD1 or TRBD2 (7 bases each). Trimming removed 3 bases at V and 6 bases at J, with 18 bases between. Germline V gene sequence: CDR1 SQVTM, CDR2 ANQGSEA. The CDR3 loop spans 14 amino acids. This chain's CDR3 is CSVEGQGGGAEQYF. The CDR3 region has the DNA TGCAGCGTTGAGGGGCAGGGGGGGGGCGCCGAGCAGTACTTC.

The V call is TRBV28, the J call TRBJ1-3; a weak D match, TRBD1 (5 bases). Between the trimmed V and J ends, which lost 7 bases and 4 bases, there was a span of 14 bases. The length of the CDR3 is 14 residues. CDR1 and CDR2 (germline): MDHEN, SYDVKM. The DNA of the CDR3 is TGTGCCAGCACCCAGGGACGGGAAGGAAACACCATATATTTT. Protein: CASTQGREGNTIYF.

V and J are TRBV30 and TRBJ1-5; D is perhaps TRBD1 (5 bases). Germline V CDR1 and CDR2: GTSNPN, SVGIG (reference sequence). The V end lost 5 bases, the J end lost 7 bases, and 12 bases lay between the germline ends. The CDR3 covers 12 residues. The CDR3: CAWGREWQPQHF. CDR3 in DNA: TGTGCCTGGGGCAGGGAGTGGCAGCCCCAGCATTTT.

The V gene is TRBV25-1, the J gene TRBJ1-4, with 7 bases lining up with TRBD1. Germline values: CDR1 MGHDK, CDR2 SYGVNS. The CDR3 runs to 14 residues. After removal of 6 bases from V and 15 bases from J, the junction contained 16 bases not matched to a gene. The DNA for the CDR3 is TGTGCCAGCAGCCCCGTGAGGGGGCGATGGGGATTGTTTTTT. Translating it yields CASSPVRGRWGLFF.

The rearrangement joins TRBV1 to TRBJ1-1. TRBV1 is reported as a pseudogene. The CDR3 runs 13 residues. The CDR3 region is CTSSQPAGPSGFF. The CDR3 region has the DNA TGCACCAGCAGCCAACCCGCCGGGCCCTCCGGTTTCTTT.

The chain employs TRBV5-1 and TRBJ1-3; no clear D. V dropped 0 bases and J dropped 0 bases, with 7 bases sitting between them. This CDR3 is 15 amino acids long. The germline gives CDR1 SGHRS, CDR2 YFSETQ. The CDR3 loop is CASSLERASGNTIYF. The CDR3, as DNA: TGCGCCAGCAGCTTGGAAAGGGCCTCTGGAAACACCATATATTTT. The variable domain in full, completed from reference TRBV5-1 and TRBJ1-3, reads KAGVTQTPRYLIKTRGQQVTLSCSPISGHRSVSWYQQTPGQGLQFLFEYFSETQRNKGNFPGRFSGRQFSNSRSEMNVSTLELGDSALYLCASSLERASGNTIYFGEGSWLTVV.

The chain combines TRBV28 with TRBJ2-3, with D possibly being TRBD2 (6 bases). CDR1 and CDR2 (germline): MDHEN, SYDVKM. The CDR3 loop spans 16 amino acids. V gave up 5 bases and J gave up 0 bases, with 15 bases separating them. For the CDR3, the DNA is TGTGCCAGCAGTCGCCCCGCCGGGACTAGCACAGATACGCAGTATTTT. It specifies CASSRPAGTSTDTQYF.